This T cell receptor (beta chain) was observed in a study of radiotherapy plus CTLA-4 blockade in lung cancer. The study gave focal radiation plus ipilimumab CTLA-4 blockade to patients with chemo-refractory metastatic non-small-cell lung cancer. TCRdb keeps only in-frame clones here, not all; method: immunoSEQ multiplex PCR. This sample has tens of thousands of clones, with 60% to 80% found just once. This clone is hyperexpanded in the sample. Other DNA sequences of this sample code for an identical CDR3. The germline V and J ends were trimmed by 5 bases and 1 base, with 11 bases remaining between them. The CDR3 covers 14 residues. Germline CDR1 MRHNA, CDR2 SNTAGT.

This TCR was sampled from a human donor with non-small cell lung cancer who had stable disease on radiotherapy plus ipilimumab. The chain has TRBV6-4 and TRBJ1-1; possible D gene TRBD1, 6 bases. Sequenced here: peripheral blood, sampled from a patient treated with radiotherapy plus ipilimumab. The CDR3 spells CASSLTTGNTEAFF. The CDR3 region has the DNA TGTGCCAGCAGTTTAACGACAGGGAACACTGAAGCTTTCTTT.